This T cell receptor (beta chain) was sequenced during a study of shared clonotypes between healthy human individuals. Across the whole study: Donor ages ranged 18 to 49 years: a couple of women, a few men.

Concerning this clone: Its antigen is not known.

Germline V gives CDR1 SGDLS, CDR2 YYNGEE. The CDR3 is made up of 16 amino acids. V lost 4 bases, J lost 2 bases, and 15 bases lay in between. Those who donated were healthy HIV-negative adults, with no recent acute infections or vaccinations reported. Study-level results: The study's rarefaction showed incomplete sorted-subset sequencing despite large depth.

Repertoires were generated with immunoSEQ multiplex PCR, while TCRdb's copy carries only in-frame clones and drops some. The table shows about a million clones, with around three quarters occurring only once. The sequence came from a man aged 18 to 29 in good health. Some clones in this sample may be carry-over from other donors' samples. V is TRBV9 and J is TRBJ2-2; D unresolved. Material: memory CD4+ T cells from PBMCs. The subset: CD45RA-negative fraction. The CDR3 loop reads CASSRTAITNTGELFF. In nucleotides, the CDR3 is TGTGCCAGCAGCAGAACAGCCATAACAAACACCGGGGAGCTGTTTTTT.